This T cell receptor beta chain was identified in a study of regulatory T cells in long-lasting Graves disease. Study-wide results and limits: Sampling was limited to peripheral blood rather than thyroid tissue. Accuracy could have been hurt by small sample size. Reduced TCR diversity was observed in persistent Graves' patients versus newly diagnosed patients.

iRepertoire HTBI primers and Arm-PCR of CDR3 regions built TCR beta libraries. Via MiXCR, TCRdb re-called the multiplex PCR reads, giving one row per CDR3 protein. The repertoire consists of a few hundred thousand distinct CDR3 sequences, with roughly a quarter occurring once and the leading ten covering roughly 26%. To note about this clonotype: Its target is not known.

Germline CDR1 reads SNHLY; CDR2 reads FYNNEI. This CDR3 is built from 11 residues. Trimming left V 1 base short and J 9 bases short, with 7 bases between. Described time point: persistent/refractory GD, antithyroid drugs over 5 years with positive TRAb. Isolated PBMC RNA provided the starting material for the TCR library. The chain combines TRBV2 with TRBJ2-7, with D uncertain. This sequence originates from a female donor with Graves disease. The specimen comprised peripheral blood mononuclear cells (PBMCs), sampled when the disease was refractory, from a patient treated with antithyroid drugs. CDR3 sequence: CASSEEGGQYF. The CDR3 DNA reads TGTGCCAGCAGTGAAGAGGGCGGGCAGTACTTC.